This passage covers 20 T cell receptor beta chains from one sample sequenced in a study of control samples from healthy donors and cancer patients. Sequencing used immunoSEQ multiplex PCR; TCRdb keeps in-frame clones, though not all of them. The repertoire holds under 200,000 clones, with approximately 96% as singletons. Specimen: blood. The source of these receptors is a woman aged 30 to 39 in good health.

The chain links TRBV15 to TRBJ1-2; tentative D call: TRBD1 (5 bases). Trimming took off 0 bases at V and 4 bases at J, with 12 bases between the two ends. Germline CDR1 is LNHNV and CDR2 is YYDKDF (reference sequence). This CDR3 contains 15 residues. CDR3 in amino acids: CATSRDQEGPYGYTF. Written as DNA, the CDR3 is TGTGCCACCAGCAGAGATCAGGAGGGACCCTATGGCTACACCTTC.

The chain combines TRBV16 with TRBJ1-1, with unresolved D. The CDR3 covers 15 residues. Trimming removed 2 bases from V and 0 bases from J, with 10 bases in between. CDR1 and CDR2 from the germline V gene are KGHSY and FQNENV. The CDR3 sequence: CASSQVARMNTEAFF. CDR3 DNA: TGTGCCAGCAGCCAAGTGGCTCGGATGAACACTGAAGCTTTCTTT. Full variable domain (missing parts from reference TRBV16 and TRBJ1-1): GEEVAQTPKHLVRGEGQKAKLYCAPIKGHSYVFWYQQVLKNEFKFLISFQNENVFDETGMPKERFSAKCLPNSPCSLEIQATKLEDSAVYFCASSQVARMNTEAFFGQGTRLTVV.

The chain couples TRBV19 to TRBJ2-1; TRBD2 matches 13 bases. The germline gives CDR1 LNHDA, CDR2 SQIVND (reference sequence). The CDR3 is 14 amino acids. V lost 4 bases and J lost 10; bases outside the gene matches: 4. This CDR3 reads CASSTGTSGVEQFF. The CDR3 region has the DNA TGTGCCAGTAGTACCGGGACTAGCGGGGTAGAGCAGTTCTTC.

The chain is built from TRBV5-5 and TRBJ1-3; a weak D match, TRBD1 (5 bases). The CDR3 length is 17 residues. The ends were cut back, 2 bases at V and 1 base at J, with 16 bases in the middle. From germline, CDR1 is SGHKS and CDR2 YYEKEE (reference sequence). CDR3 protein: CASSFSSRGGSGNTIYF. In DNA, the CDR3 is TGTGCCAGCAGCTTCAGCTCGAGGGGCGGGTCTGGAAACACCATATATTTT.

The chain employs TRBV18 and TRBJ1-3; D gene uncertain. V shed 3 bases and J shed 4 bases, with 16 bases lying between them. Germline loops: CDR1 KGHSH, CDR2 LQKENI. The CDR3 has 16 residues. CDR3 region: CASSPVREGAGNTIYF. The CDR3, as DNA: TGTGCCAGCTCACCGGTACGCGAGGGCGCCGGAAACACCATATATTTT.

This clone was seen just once. This chain links TRBV25-1 with TRBJ2-2; D remains unclear. Germline CDR1 MGHDK, CDR2 SYGVNS. The V and J ends lost 1 base and 6 bases respectively, with 6 bases between them. The CDR3 runs to 13 residues. In DNA, the CDR3 is TGTGCCAGCAGTGAATTATTGGCCGGGGAGCTGTTTTTT. Translating it yields CASSELLAGELFF.

The rearrangement uses TRBV28 and TRBJ1-2; perhaps TRBD1 as D (5 bases). CDR1 and CDR2 from the germline V gene are MDHEN and SYDVKM. Deletions cut 3 bases from V and 4 bases from J, with 12 bases between. The CDR3 has 14 amino acids. The CDR3 sequence is CASSFGGRRYGYTF. The CDR3 DNA is TGTGCCAGCAGTTTCGGGGGTAGGCGCTATGGCTACACCTTC.

V gene TRBV2 combines with J gene TRBJ1-1; D unresolved. With 0 bases removed from V and 5 bases from J, the gap between germline ends came to 7 bases. Germline V lookup: CDR1 SNHLY, CDR2 FYNNEI. The CDR3 is 13 amino acids. The CDR3: CASSEAGGTEAFF. The CDR3 nucleotides are TGTGCCAGCAGTGAAGCGGGAGGTACTGAAGCTTTCTTT.

This rearrangement joins TRBV2 to TRBJ2-7; 12 bases fit TRBD2. The CDR3 extends over 14 amino acids. The V and J ends lost 10 bases and 1 base, in that order; junction bases with no gene match: 5. Germline loops: CDR1 SNHLY, CDR2 FYNNEI. The CDR3: CATETSGSSYEQYF. In DNA, the CDR3 is TGTGCCACCGAGACTAGCGGGAGTTCCTACGAGCAGTACTTC.

The rearrangement joins TRBV5-1 to TRBJ2-3; tentatively, D is TRBD2 (6 bases). The CDR3 loop spans 15 amino acids. Trimming stripped 1 base from V and 8 bases from J, with 17 bases between. Germline V gene lookup returns CDR1 SGHRS and CDR2 YFSETQ. CDR3 region: CASSLLAEGVATQYF. CDR3 DNA: TGCGCCAGCAGCTTGTTAGCGGAAGGGGTTGCTACGCAGTATTTT. Together with reference TRBV5-1 and TRBJ2-3, the CDR3 gives the full variable domain: KAGVTQTPRYLIKTRGQQVTLSCSPISGHRSVSWYQQTPGQGLQFLFEYFSETQRNKGNFPGRFSGRQFSNSRSEMNVSTLELGDSALYLCASSLLAEGVATQYFGPGTRLTVL.

The chain couples TRBV12-5 to TRBJ2-5; 10 bases map to TRBD1. The V gene end was trimmed by 4 bases and the J gene end by 0 bases; junction bases not matched to a gene: 2. The CDR3 totals 15 residues. The germline V gene encodes CDR1 LGHNT and CDR2 FRNRAP. CDR3 sequence reads: CASGSGQGYQETQYF. DNA for the CDR3: TGTGCTAGTGGTTCGGGACAGGGGTACCAAGAGACCCAGTACTTC.

V usage is TRBV7-9 and J usage is TRBJ1-4; 11 positions match TRBD1. There are 16 residues in the CDR3. The trim removed 6 bases at V and 3 bases at J, leaving 6 bases unmatched. The V gene's germline CDR1 is SEHNR and CDR2 FQNEAQ (reference sequence). Here the CDR3 DNA reads TGTGCCAGCAGACGCGGACAGGGGGCCGCTAATGAAAAACTGTTTTTT. It yields the protein CASRRGQGAANEKLFF.

The V and J genes are TRBV5-6 and TRBJ1-3; 7 bases fit TRBD1. V lost 5 bases, J lost 9 bases, and 8 bases stayed unmatched. Per the germline V gene, CDR1 is SGHDT and CDR2 is YYEEEE. This CDR3 is built from 13 residues. As DNA, the CDR3 is TGTGCCAGCAGGATGACAGGGCACTTCACCATATATTTT. This encodes CASRMTGHFTIYF.

The chain recombines TRBV13 with TRBJ1-1, with D unresolved. V lost 7 bases to trimming and J lost 1 base, with 10 bases between them. The CDR3 spans 13 residues. CDR1 is PRHDT, CDR2 FYEKMQ, per germline (reference sequence). The CDR3 sequence: CASTTPENTEAFF. CDR3 in DNA: TGTGCCAGCACCACACCAGAGAACACTGAAGCTTTCTTT.

This clone was counted once. The chain carries TRBV20-1 and TRBJ2-7, with D uncertain. Germline V lookup: CDR1 DFQATT, CDR2 SNEGSKA (reference sequence). V was clipped by 6 bases and J by 3 bases, with 21 bases between them. This CDR3 comprises 15 residues. The CDR3 sequence is CSASITVSAIYEQYF. The DNA of the CDR3 is TGCAGTGCAAGTATCACCGTCTCGGCTATCTACGAGCAGTACTTC.

This clone is a singleton in its sample. This chain connects TRBV28 to TRBJ1-1; the match to TRBD1 covers 7 bases. J gave up 3 bases and V 6 bases, and 10 bases lay outside the gene matches. The germline V gene has CDR1 MDHEN and CDR2 SYDVKM. The CDR3 totals 15 residues. The CDR3 spells CASRSPTGSDTEAFF. CDR3 DNA: TGTGCCAGCAGGTCGCCGACAGGGTCGGACACTGAAGCTTTCTTT.

This clone was picked up one time. The chain has TRBV6-5 and TRBJ2-2; TRBD1 matches at 8 bases. The CDR3 is 14 residues long. The junction had 5 bases not matched to a gene; V was cut back by 6 bases and J by 5 bases. Germline CDR1 and CDR2: MNHEY and SVGAGI. CDR3 DNA: TGTGCCAGCAGGAAAACAGGGGGGACCGGGGAGCTGTTTTTT. Its protein product is CASRKTGGTGELFF.

V and J are TRBV28 and TRBJ1-2; 11 bases line up with TRBD1. The germline V gene has CDR1 MDHEN and CDR2 SYDVKM. This CDR3 spans 17 amino acids. V dropped 5 bases and J dropped 2; count of bases not matched to a gene: 10. The CDR3 spells CASSATGTGGPNYGYTF. The CDR3 coding sequence is TGTGCCAGCAGTGCAACCGGGACAGGGGGGCCAAACTATGGCTACACCTTC.

As to this clone: This sample includes further DNA sequences coding for the same CDR3. The chain joins TRBV3-1 (or the pseudogene TRBV3-2) to TRBJ2-1; either TRBD1 or TRBD2 may supply D (5 bases each). Germline CDR1 is LGHDT and CDR2 is YNNKEL (reference sequence). The V and J ends lost 0 bases and 6 bases respectively, with 12 bases between them. The CDR3 covers 15 residues. CDR3 sequence (DNA): TGTGCCAGCAGCCAAGATGGAGGCAGGGCCAATGAGCAGTTCTTC. This sequence encodes CASSQDGGRANEQFF.

The genes are TRBV3-1 (or the pseudogene TRBV3-2) and TRBJ2-2; D is undetermined. V lost 1 base, J lost 10 bases, and 13 bases lay in between. The CDR3 length is 14 residues. Germline V lookup: CDR1 LGHDT, CDR2 YNNKEL (reference sequence). The CDR3 DNA follows: TGTGCCAGCAGCCAAGGCGTAACTTCGGTGGAGCTGTTTTTT. Protein product: CASSQGVTSVELFF.